A selection of T cell receptor beta chains follows, all from one sample in a study of PD-L1 blockade in urothelial cancer. The repertoire was sequenced with immunoSEQ multiplex PCR; TCRdb's copy has only in-frame clones and lacks some. The sample has under 100,000 clones, around 80% seen once; the top ten hold 9.5%. Here the sequenced sample was PBMCs, taken around atezolizumab (anti-PD-L1) treatment. These receptors were obtained from a man between 65 and 85 years old with urothelial cancer. Each CDR3 is given with its conserved first and last residue. A D gene is named only where the DNA matches it firmly. Some rows have no size entry. The others give once, few or many, or a class for an expanded clone.

NA	TRBV5-5	NA	TRBJ2-7	CASSREPDRAYEQYF	TGTGCCAGCAGCCGAGAGCCGGACAGAGCCTACGAGCAGTACTTC
NA	TRBV19	TRBD2	TRBJ2-1	CASSPRRSPGGTEQFF	TGTGCCAGTAGTCCCCGACGGTCCCCGGGAGGGACTGAGCAGTTCTTC
NA	TRBV6-6	TRBD2	TRBJ2-4	CASSPGLVKNIQYF	TGTGCCAGCAGCCCGGGACTAGTCAAAAACATTCAGTACTTC
NA	TRBV7-9	TRBD1	TRBJ1-5	CASSLDRGNQPQHF	TGTGCCAGCAGCTTAGACAGGGGAAATCAGCCCCAGCATTTT
once	TRBV6-4	NA	TRBJ1-1	CASRQTANTEAFF	TGTGCCAGCAGACAGACAGCGAACACTGAAGCTTTCTTT
NA	TRBV6-1	NA	TRBJ2-3	CASSATGPGDTQYF	TGTGCCAGCAGTGCCACAGGGCCTGGAGATACGCAGTATTTT
NA	TRBV19	NA	TRBJ1-1	CASSRGGEWAEAFF	TGTGCCAGTAGTAGAGGGGGGGAGTGGGCTGAAGCTTTCTTT
once	TRBV7-3	TRBD2	TRBJ2-1	CASSSSGGAGEQFF	TGTGCCAGCAGCTCGAGCGGGGGGGCAGGTGAGCAGTTCTTC
NA	TRBV30	TRBD2	TRBJ2-1	CAFRLAGGGNEQFF	TGTGCCTTCAGACTAGCGGGAGGGGGTAATGAGCAGTTCTTC
NA	TRBV6-4	TRBD2	TRBJ2-7	CASSDSILAGGGEQYF	TGTGCCAGCAGTGACTCGATTCTAGCGGGGGGTGGCGAGCAGTACTTC
NA	TRBV21-1	NA	TRBJ2-1	CASSVAGDNEQFF	TGTGCCAGCAGCGTGGCGGGGGACAATGAGCAGTTCTTC
NA	TRBV2	NA	TRBJ2-5	CASSESGGGETQYF	TGTGCCAGCAGTGAATCGGGGGGCGGTGAGACCCAGTACTTC
NA	TRBV29-1	TRBD2	TRBJ2-7	CSVEGRTSGSYEQYF	TGCAGCGTTGAAGGACGGACTAGCGGGTCCTACGAGCAGTACTTC
NA	TRBV4-1	NA	TRBJ2-2	CASSQARGEAGELFF	TGCGCCAGCAGCCAAGCCAGGGGCGAGGCCGGGGAGCTGTTTTTT
NA	TRBV11-3	TRBD1	TRBJ2-1	CASSFRGSSDSYNEQFF	TGTGCCAGCAGCTTCAGGGGGAGCTCCGACTCCTACAATGAGCAGTTCTTC
once	TRBV29-1	NA	TRBJ1-2	CSAPAAEEVGYTF	TGCAGCGCCCCGGCGGCAGAGGAGGTGGGCTACACCTTC
NA	TRBV4-3	NA	TRBJ2-1	CASSQVLEGNEQFF	TGCGCCAGCAGCCAAGTACTAGAGGGCAATGAGCAGTTCTTC
NA	TRBV6-1	TRBD2	TRBJ2-2	CASTHGGAAYGELFF	TGTGCCAGCACGCACGGGGGGGCGGCATACGGGGAGCTGTTTTTT
NA	TRBV5-1	NA	TRBJ2-3	CASSARGADTQYF	TGCGCCAGCAGCGCCAGGGGCGCAGATACGCAGTATTTT
few	TRBV5-6	NA	TRBJ1-1	CASSLGAGNTEAFF	TGTGCCAGCAGCCTAGGGGCTGGGAACACTGAAGCTTTCTTT
once	TRBV7-2	TRBD1	TRBJ1-3	CASSPKTGAPGNTIYF	TGTGCCAGCAGCCCCAAAACAGGGGCGCCCGGAAACACCATATATTTT
NA	TRBV5-1	NA	TRBJ1-4	CASSSDNGEKLFF	TGCGCCAGCAGCTCCGACAACGGCGAAAAACTGTTTTTT
few	TRBV6-5	TRBD1	TRBJ2-7	CASSYSPGQNYEQYF	TGTGCCAGCAGTTACTCACCGGGACAGAACTACGAGCAGTACTTC
NA	TRBV19	NA	TRBJ1-1	CASSWNRVDTEAFF	TGTGCCAGTAGTTGGAACAGGGTCGACACTGAAGCTTTCTTT
NA	TRBV5-5	TRBD1	TRBJ2-7	CASSLLGTGDYYEQYF	TGTGCCAGCAGCTTGCTGGGGACAGGGGATTACTACGAGCAGTACTTC
NA	TRBV2	NA	TRBJ2-5	CASRGNLTQYF	TGTGCCAGCAGGGGCAATCTAACCCAGTACTTC
NA	TRBV2	NA	TRBJ2-4	CASEEKASTNIQYF	TGTGCCAGCGAAGAAAAGGCTAGCACAAACATTCAGTACTTC
NA	TRBV19	NA	TRBJ2-5	CASSIASQETQYF	TGTGCCAGTAGTATAGCCAGCCAAGAGACCCAGTACTTC
NA	TRBV10-3	TRBD1	TRBJ1-1	CAIRGQGPMNTEAFF	TGTGCCATCAGAGGACAGGGACCAATGAACACTGAAGCTTTCTTT
NA	TRBV6-5	TRBD1	TRBJ2-3	CASRADRGGDTQYF	TGTGCCAGCAGGGCGGACAGGGGAGGAGATACGCAGTATTTT
NA	TRBV6-5	NA	TRBJ1-1	CASSYQGEAFF	TGTGCCAGCAGTTACCAGGGGGAAGCTTTCTTT
NA	TRBV28	NA	TRBJ2-4	CAISLPKNIQYF	TGTGCCATCTCCCTTCCCAAAAACATTCAGTACTTC
NA	TRBV4-2	TRBD1	TRBJ1-2	CASSQGQVGGNYGYTF	TGTGCCAGCAGCCAGGGACAGGTCGGGGGAAACTATGGCTACACCTTC
NA	TRBV27	NA	TRBJ1-4	CASSLLQGSEGEKLFF	TGTGCCAGCAGTTTATTGCAGGGGAGTGAGGGTGAAAAACTGTTTTTT
once	TRBV5-6	NA	TRBJ2-3	CASSFGVDTQYF	TGTGCCAGCAGCTTCGGGGTAGATACGCAGTATTTT
once	TRBV10-1	TRBD2	TRBJ2-1	CASPPGLAGRSSYNEQFF	TGCGCCAGCCCCCCAGGACTAGCGGGCAGGAGCTCCTACAATGAGCAGTTCTTC
NA	TRBV5-5	TRBD1	TRBJ1-1	CASSLAQGASYTEAFF	TGTGCCAGCAGCTTGGCGCAGGGGGCTTCGTACACTGAAGCTTTCTTT
NA	TRBV12-5	TRBD1	TRBJ1-2	CASGLGTGGAGDGYTF	TGTGCTAGTGGTTTGGGGACAGGGGGCGCAGGGGATGGCTACACCTTC
NA	TRBV11-2	NA	TRBJ2-3	CASSPSVDTQYF	TGTGCCAGCAGCCCCTCGGTGGATACGCAGTATTTT
NA	TRBV30	TRBD2	TRBJ2-3	CACQSGSGFTDTQYF	TGTGCCTGCCAAAGCGGGAGCGGTTTTACAGATACGCAGTATTTT
NA	TRBV19	TRBD2	TRBJ2-5	CASSMGLAGIYTQYF	TGTGCCAGTAGTATGGGCCTAGCGGGGATATATACCCAGTACTTC
NA	TRBV5-4	TRBD1	TRBJ2-7	CASSPTGDSYEQYF	TGTGCCAGCAGTCCGACAGGGGACTCCTACGAGCAGTACTTC
NA	TRBV9	TRBD2	TRBJ2-2	CASSTRLAGGPYTGELFF	TGTGCCAGCAGCACACGACTAGCGGGGGGGCCTTACACCGGGGAGCTGTTTTTT
NA	TRBV7-3	NA	TRBJ2-2	CASSSGTTPTGELFF	TGTGCCAGCAGCTCAGGGACAACTCCCACCGGGGAGCTGTTTTTT
NA	TRBV11-2	NA	TRBJ1-1	CASSLTGRGNTEAFF	TGTGCCAGCAGCCTCACAGGGAGGGGGAACACTGAAGCTTTCTTT
NA	TRBV6-6	TRBD1	TRBJ1-2	CASTQGDRDYGYTF	TGTGCCAGCACCCAAGGGGACAGAGACTATGGCTACACCTTC
NA	TRBV21-1	NA	TRBJ1-5	CASKGAGGYYSNQPQHF	TGTGCCAGCAAGGGAGCAGGGGGCTACTATAGCAATCAGCCCCAGCATTTT
NA	TRBV19	TRBD1	TRBJ1-5	CASLGRTGGLDSNQPQHF	TGTGCCAGTCTTGGGAGAACAGGGGGTTTGGATAGCAATCAGCCCCAGCATTTT